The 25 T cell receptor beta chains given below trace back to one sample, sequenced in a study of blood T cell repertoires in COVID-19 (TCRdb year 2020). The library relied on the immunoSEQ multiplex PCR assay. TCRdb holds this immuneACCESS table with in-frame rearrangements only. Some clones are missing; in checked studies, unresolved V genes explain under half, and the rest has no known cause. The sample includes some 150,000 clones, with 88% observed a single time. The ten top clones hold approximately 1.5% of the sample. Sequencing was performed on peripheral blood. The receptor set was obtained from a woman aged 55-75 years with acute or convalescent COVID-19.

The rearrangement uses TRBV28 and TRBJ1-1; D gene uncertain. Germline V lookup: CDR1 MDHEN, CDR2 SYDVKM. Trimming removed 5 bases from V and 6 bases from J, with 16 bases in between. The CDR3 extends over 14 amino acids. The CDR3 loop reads CASSSPGSGAEAFF. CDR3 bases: TGTGCCAGCAGTAGCCCAGGCTCCGGGGCTGAAGCTTTCTTT.

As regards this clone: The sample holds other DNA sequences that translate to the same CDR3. The CDR3 nucleotides read TGTGCCAGCAGTTATCTCTACGAGCAGTACTTC. Translation gives CASSYLYEQYF. The chain couples TRBV6-2 or TRBV6-3 to TRBJ2-7; D uncertain. CDR1 and CDR2 from the germline V gene are MNHEY and SVGEGT. Trimming cost V 3 bases and J 3 bases, with 3 bases left between them. The CDR3 contains 11 residues.

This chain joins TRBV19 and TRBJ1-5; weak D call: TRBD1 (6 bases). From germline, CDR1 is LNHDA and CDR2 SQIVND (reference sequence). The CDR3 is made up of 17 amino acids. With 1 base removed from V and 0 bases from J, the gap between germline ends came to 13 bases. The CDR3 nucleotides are TGTGCCAGTAGTATAGTTGGGGGCCCAGATAGCAATCAGCCCCAGCATTTT. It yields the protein CASSIVGGPDSNQPQHF.

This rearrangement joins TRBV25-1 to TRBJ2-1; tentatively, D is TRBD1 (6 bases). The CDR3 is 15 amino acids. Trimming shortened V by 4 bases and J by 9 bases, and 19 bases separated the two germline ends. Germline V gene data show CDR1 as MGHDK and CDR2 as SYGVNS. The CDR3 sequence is CASSVPGAEWGEQFF. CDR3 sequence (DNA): TGTGCCAGCAGTGTTCCAGGGGCTGAGTGGGGTGAGCAGTTCTTC.

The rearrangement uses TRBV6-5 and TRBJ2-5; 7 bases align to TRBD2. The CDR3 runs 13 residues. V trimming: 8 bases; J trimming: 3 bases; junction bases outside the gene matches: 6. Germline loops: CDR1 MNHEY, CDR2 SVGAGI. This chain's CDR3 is CASAREPKETQYF. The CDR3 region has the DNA TGTGCCAGCGCGCGGGAGCCAAAAGAGACCCAGTACTTC.

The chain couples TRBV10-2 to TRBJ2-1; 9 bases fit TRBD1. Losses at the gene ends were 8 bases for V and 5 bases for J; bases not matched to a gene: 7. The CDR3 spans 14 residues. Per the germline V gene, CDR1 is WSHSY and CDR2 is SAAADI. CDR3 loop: CASLDRGDNNEQFF. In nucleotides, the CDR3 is TGCGCCAGCTTAGACAGGGGGGACAACAATGAGCAGTTCTTC.

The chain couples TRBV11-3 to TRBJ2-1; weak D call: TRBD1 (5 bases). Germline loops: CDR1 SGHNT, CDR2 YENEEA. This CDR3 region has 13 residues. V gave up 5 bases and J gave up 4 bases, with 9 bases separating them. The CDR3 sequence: CASSTQGYNEQFF. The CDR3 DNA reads TGTGCCAGCAGCACCCAGGGATACAATGAGCAGTTCTTC. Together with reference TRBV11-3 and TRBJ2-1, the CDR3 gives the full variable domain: EAGVVQSPRYKIIEKKQPVAFWCNPISGHNTLYWYLQNLGQGPELLIRYENEEAVDDSQLPKDRFSAERLKGVDSTLKIQPAELGDSAVYLCASSTQGYNEQFFGPGTRLTVL.

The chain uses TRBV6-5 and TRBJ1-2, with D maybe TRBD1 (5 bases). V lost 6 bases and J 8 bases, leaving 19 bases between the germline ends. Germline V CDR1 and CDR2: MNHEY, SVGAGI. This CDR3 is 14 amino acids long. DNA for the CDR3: TGTGCCAGCAGCCTAGCGTCGGGGGTTTACGGCTACACCTTC. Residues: CASSLASGVYGYTF.

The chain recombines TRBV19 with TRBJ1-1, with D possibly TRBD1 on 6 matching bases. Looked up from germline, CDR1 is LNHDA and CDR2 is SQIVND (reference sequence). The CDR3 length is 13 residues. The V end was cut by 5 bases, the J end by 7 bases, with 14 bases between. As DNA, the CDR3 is TGTGCCAGTAGTCCACAGGGTTTTGGTGAAGCTTTCTTT. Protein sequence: CASSPQGFGEAFF.

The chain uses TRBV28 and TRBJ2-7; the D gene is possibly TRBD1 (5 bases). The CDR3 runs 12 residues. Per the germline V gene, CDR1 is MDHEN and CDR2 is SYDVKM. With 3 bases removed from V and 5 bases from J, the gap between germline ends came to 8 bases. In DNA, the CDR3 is TGTGCCAGCAGTTTGACAGACCACGAGCAGTACTTC. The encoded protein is CASSLTDHEQYF.

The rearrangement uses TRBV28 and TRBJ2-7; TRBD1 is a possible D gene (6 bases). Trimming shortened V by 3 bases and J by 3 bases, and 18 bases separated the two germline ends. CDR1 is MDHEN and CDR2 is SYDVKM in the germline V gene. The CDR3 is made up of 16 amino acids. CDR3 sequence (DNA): TGTGCCAGCAGTTTTGGGAAGGGGGTTCTGGTCTACGAGCAGTACTTC. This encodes CASSFGKGVLVYEQYF.

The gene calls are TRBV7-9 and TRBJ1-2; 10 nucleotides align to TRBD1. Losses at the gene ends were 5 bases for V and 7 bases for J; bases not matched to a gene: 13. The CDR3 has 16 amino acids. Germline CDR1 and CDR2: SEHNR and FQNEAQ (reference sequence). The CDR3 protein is CASSPRDRGRAGGYTF. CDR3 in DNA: TGTGCCAGCAGCCCCCGGGACAGGGGTCGCGCAGGTGGCTACACCTTC.

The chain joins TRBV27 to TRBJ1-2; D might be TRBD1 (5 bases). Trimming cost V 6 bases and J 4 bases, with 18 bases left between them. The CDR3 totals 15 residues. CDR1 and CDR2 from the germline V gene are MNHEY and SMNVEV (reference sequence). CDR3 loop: CASSSRGRGGYGYTF. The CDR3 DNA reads TGTGCCAGCAGCTCCCGGGGTAGGGGAGGCTATGGCTACACCTTC.

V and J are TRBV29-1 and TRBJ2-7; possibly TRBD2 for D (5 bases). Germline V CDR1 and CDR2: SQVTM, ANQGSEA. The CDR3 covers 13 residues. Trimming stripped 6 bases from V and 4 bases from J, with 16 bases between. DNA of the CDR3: TGCAGCGTCGCTCGGTACGAGGGTTACGAGCAGTACTTC. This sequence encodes CSVARYEGYEQYF.

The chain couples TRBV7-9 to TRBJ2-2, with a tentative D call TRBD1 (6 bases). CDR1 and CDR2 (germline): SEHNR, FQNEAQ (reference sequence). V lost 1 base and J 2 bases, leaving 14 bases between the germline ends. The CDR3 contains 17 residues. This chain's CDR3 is CASSLGGTMGNTGELFF. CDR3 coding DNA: TGTGCCAGCAGCTTAGGGGGGACAATGGGAAACACCGGGGAGCTGTTTTTT.

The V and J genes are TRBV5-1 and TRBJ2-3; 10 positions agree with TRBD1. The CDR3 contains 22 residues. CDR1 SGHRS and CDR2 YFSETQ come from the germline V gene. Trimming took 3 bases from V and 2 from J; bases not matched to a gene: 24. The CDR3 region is CASSYHRGQTGGGFTFTDTQYF. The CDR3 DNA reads TGCGCCAGCAGCTACCACAGGGGTCAGACAGGGGGCGGTTTTACCTTCACAGATACGCAGTATTTT. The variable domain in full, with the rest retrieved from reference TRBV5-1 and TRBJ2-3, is KAGVTQTPRYLIKTRGQQVTLSCSPISGHRSVSWYQQTPGQGLQFLFEYFSETQRNKGNFPGRFSGRQFSNSRSEMNVSTLELGDSALYLCASSYHRGQTGGGFTFTDTQYFGPGTRLTVL.

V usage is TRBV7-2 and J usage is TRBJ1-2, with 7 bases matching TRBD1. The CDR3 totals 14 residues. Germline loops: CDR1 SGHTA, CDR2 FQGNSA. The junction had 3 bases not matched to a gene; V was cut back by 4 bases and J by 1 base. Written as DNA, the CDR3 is TGTGCCAGCAGCTCCGGGACAGATAACTATGGCTACACCTTC. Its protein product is CASSSGTDNYGYTF.

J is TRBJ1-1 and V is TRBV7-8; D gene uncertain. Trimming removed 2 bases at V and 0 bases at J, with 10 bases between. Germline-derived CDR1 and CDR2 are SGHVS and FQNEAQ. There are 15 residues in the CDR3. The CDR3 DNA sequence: TGTGCCAGCAGCTTAATTTCAGGCCTGAACACTGAAGCTTTCTTT. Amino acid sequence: CASSLISGLNTEAFF.

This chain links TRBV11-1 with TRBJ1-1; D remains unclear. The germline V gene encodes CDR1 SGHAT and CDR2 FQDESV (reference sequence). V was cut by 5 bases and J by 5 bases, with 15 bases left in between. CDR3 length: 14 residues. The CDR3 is CASSRDGLETEAFF. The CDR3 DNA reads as TGTGCCAGCAGCCGTGACGGCCTGGAGACTGAAGCTTTCTTT.

The CDR3 sequence is CASSLLRRGGNTEAFF. CDR3 in DNA: TGTGCCAGTAGTCTACTAAGGAGAGGGGGGAACACTGAAGCTTTCTTT. The chain has TRBV19 and TRBJ1-1, with TRBD1 as a possible D gene (6 bases). The V end was cut by 5 bases, the J end by 1 base, with 17 bases between. The germline V gene has CDR1 LNHDA and CDR2 SQIVND (reference sequence). This CDR3 comprises 16 residues.

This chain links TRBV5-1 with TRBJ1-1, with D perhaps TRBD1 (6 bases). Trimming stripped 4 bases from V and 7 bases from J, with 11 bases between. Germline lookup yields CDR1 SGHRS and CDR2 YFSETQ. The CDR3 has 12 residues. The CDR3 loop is CASSIRDNEAFF. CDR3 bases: TGCGCCAGCAGCATAAGGGACAATGAAGCTTTCTTT.

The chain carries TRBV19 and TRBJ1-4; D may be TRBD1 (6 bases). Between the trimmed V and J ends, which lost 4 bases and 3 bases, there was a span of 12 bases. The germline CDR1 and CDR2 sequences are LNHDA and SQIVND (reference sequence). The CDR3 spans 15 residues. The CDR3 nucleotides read TGTGCCAGTAGTACCTCCAGGGGACCTAATGAAAAACTGTTTTTT. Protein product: CASSTSRGPNEKLFF. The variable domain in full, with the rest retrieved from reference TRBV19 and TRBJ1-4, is DGGITQSPKYLFRKEGQNVTLSCEQNLNHDAMYWYRQDPGQGLRLIYYSQIVNDFQKGDIAEGYSVSREKKESFPLTVTSAQKNPTAFYLCASSTSRGPNEKLFFGSGTQLSVL.

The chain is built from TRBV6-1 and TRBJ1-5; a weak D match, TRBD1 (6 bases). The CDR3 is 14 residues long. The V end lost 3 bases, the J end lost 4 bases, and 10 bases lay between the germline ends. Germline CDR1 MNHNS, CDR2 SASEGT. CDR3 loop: CASSDQGWNQPQHF. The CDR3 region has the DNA TGTGCCAGCAGTGATCAGGGGTGGAATCAGCCCCAGCATTTT.

This chain's CDR3 is CASRNQGATTRRQFF. Here the CDR3 DNA reads TGTGCCAGCAGAAACCAGGGGGCAACGACTCGGCGGCAGTTCTTC. The genes are TRBV6-5 and TRBJ2-1, with 8 bases lining up with TRBD1. This CDR3 has 15 residues. Germline-derived CDR1 and CDR2 are MNHEY and SVGAGI. J was trimmed by 12 bases and V by 6 bases; bases with no gene match: 16.

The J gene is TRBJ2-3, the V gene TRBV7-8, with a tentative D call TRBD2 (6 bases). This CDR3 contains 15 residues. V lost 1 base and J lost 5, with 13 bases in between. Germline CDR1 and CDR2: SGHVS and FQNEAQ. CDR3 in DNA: TGTGCCAGCAGCTTAGATGGGGGGACGGAAGATACGCAGTATTTT. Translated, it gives CASSLDGGTEDTQYF. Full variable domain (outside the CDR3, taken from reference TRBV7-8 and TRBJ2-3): GAGVSQSPRYKVAKRGQDVALRCDPISGHVSLFWYQQALGQGPEFLTYFQNEAQLDKSGLPSDRFFAERPEGSVSTLKIQRTQQEDSAVYLCASSLDGGTEDTQYFGPGTRLTVL.